The subject of this entry is one T cell receptor (beta chain). Its antigen is undetermined. Data came from immunoSEQ multiplex PCR; TCRdb stores just in-frame clones and leaves some out. The sample lists over 2 million clones, roughly 90% occurring once. The V segment lost 9 bases and the J segment 3 bases; nucleotides outside the gene matches: 9. From germline, CDR1 is SGHKS and CDR2 YYEKEE (reference sequence). The CDR3 covers 13 residues. This sample was taken from a study of shared clonotypes between healthy human individuals. General observations from the study: Between a few donors, naive CD4 clonotypes were shared at a level of about 5%. At large depth, rarefaction still showed sorted-subset sequencing to be incomplete.

The chain has TRBV5-5 and TRBJ2-7; 7 nucleotides match TRBD1. This clonotype originated in a man between 18 and 29 years old in good health. Some clones in this sample may be carry-over from other donors' samples. Sequenced input: naive CD4+ T cells from PBMCs. Subset: CD45RA+ positively selected. The CDR3 loop reads CATSRGQHYEQYF. In DNA, the CDR3 is TGTGCCACCAGTCGGGGACAGCACTACGAGCAGTACTTC.